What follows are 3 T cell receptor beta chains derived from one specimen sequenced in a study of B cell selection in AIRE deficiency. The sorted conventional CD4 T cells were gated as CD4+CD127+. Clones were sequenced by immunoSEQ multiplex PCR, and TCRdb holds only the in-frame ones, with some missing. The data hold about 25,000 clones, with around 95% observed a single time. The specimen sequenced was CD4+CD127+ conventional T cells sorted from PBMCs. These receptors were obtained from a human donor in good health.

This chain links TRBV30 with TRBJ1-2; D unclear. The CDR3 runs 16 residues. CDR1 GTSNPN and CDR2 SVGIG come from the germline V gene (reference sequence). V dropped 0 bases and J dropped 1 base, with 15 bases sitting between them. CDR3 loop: CAWSVTGFGLNYGYTF. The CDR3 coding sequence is TGTGCCTGGAGTGTAACCGGGTTTGGGCTTAACTATGGCTACACCTTC. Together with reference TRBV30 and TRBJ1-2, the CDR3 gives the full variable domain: SQTIHQWPATLVQPVGSPLSLECTVEGTSNPNLYWYRQAAGRGLQLLFYSVGIGQISSEVPQNLSASRPQDRQFILSSKKLLLSDSGFYLCAWSVTGFGLNYGYTFGSGTRLTVV.

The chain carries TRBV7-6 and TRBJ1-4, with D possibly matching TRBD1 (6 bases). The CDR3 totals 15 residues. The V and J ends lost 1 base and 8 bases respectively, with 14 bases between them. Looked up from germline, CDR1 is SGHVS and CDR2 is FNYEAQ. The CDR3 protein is CASSLVGGDGEKLFF. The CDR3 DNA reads TGTGCCAGCAGCTTAGTAGGGGGGGATGGAGAAAAACTGTTTTTT.

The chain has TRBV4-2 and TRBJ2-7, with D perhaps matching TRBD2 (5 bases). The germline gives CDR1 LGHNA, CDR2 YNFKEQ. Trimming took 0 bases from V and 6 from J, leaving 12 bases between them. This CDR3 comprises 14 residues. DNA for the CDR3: TGTGCCAGCAGCCAAGATTGGCTAGCTCGCGAGCAGTACTTC. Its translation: CASSQDWLAREQYF.